This record concerns one T cell receptor (beta chain) sequence. This entry is derived from a study of a mutant IDH1 vaccine in newly diagnosed glioma. The overall study: There were 62.5% males and roughly 40% females among treated patients, whose mean age was approximately 40 years. Most patients had received both radiotherapy and temozolomide, the prior options being radiotherapy, temozolomide, or both.

This sample's time point: baseline, week 1 (first vaccination visit). Treatment in this sample: pre-vaccination baseline after standard-of-care therapy. The CDR3 contains 15 residues. Trimming cost V 3 bases and J 0 bases, with 11 bases left between them. CDR1 and CDR2 (germline): SGHNT, YENEEA. The protocol was immunoSEQ multiplex PCR, while the TCRdb copy is restricted to in-frame clones and leaves out a portion. The repertoire holds approximately 92,000 clones, about 80% seen once, with roughly 6.8% in the top ten. The chain joins TRBV11-3 to TRBJ1-1, with D perhaps TRBD1 (5 bases). The TCR originated in a woman between 50 and 59 years old with glioma. Sequences were derived from PBMCs, sampled from a glioma patient treated with radiotherapy, temozolomide or both. The CDR3 DNA reads as TGTGCCAGCAGCTTCCTCCGACAGCTGAACACTGAAGCTTTCTTT. Protein: CASSFLRQLNTEAFF. The full variable domain, rest sourced from reference TRBV11-3 and TRBJ1-1, is EAGVVQSPRYKIIEKKQPVAFWCNPISGHNTLYWYLQNLGQGPELLIRYENEEAVDDSQLPKDRFSAERLKGVDSTLKIQPAELGDSAVYLCASSFLRQLNTEAFFGQGTRLTVV.